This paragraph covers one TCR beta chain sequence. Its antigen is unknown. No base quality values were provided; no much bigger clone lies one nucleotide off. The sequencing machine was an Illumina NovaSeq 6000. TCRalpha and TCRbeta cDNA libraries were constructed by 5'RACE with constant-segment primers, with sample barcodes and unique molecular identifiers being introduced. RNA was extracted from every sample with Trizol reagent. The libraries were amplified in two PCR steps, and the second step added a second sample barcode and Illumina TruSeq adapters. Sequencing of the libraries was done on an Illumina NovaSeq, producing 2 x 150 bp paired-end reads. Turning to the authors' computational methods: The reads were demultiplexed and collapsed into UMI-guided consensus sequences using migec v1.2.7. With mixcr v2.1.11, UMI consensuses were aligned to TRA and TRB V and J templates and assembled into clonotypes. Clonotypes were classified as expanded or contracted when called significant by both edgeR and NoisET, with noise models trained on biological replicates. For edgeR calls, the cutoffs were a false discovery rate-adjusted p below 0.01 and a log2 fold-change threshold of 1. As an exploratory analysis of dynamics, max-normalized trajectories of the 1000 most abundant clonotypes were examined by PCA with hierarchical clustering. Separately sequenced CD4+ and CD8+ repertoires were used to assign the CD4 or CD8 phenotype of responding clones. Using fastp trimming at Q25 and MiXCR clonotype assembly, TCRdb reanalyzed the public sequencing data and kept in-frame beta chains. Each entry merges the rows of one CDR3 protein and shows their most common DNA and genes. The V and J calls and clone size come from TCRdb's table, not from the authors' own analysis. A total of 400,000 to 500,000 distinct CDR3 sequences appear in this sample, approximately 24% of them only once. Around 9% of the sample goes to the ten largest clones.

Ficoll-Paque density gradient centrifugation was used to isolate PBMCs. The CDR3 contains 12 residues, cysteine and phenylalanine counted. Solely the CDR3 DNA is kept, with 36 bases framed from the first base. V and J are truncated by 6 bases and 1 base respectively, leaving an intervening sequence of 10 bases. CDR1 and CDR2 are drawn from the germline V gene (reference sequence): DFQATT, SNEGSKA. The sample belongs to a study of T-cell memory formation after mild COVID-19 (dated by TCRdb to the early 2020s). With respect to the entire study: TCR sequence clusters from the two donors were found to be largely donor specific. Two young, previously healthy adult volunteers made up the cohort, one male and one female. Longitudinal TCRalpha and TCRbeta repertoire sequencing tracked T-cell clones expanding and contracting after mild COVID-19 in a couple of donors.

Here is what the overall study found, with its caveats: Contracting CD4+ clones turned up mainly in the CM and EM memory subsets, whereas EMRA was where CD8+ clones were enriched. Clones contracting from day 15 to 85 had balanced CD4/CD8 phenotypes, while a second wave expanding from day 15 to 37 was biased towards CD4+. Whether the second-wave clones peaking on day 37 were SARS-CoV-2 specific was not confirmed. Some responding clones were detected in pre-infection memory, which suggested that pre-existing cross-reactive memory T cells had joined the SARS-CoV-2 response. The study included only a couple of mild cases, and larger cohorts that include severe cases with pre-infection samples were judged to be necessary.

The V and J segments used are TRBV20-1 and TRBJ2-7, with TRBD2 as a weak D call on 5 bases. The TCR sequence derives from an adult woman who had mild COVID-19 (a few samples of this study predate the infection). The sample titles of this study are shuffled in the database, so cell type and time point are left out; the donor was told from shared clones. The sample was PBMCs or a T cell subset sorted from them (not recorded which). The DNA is TGCAGTGCCGACCCGGGATCCTACGAGCAGTACTTC. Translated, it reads CSADPGSYEQYF.